The rows below give T cell receptor beta chains drawn from one sample of a study of blood T cell repertoires in COVID-19. The repertoire was sequenced with immunoSEQ multiplex PCR; TCRdb's copy has only in-frame clones and lacks some. The data show around 40,000 clones, 70% to 90% seen once. The sequenced material came from peripheral blood. The origin of the receptors is a human donor in a cohort sampled during active COVID-19. Each CDR3 is given with its conserved first and last residue. A D gene is named only where the DNA matches it firmly. Rows may omit the clone size; those that give it use once, few, many or a size class.

j_gene | abundance | v_gene | d_gene | CDR3aa | CDR3nt
TRBJ2-2 | - | TRBV5-6 | TRBD1 | CASSRGQGGTGELFF | TGTGCCAGCAGCAGGGGACAGGGAGGAACCGGGGAGCTGTTTTTT
TRBJ2-6 | - | TRBV5-1 | TRBD1 | CASSHSDQGASGANVLTF | TGCGCCAGCAGCCACTCAGACCAGGGGGCCTCCGGGGCCAACGTCCTGACTTTC
TRBJ2-7 | - | TRBV24-1 | - | CATGEMWQTTYEQYF | TGTGCCACCGGGGAGATGTGGCAGACAACCTACGAGCAGTACTTC
TRBJ2-7 | - | TRBV10-3 | - | CAISPTMVQSAHEQYF | TGTGCCATCAGCCCCACCATGGTCCAGAGCGCCCACGAGCAGTACTTC
TRBJ2-3 | - | TRBV11-2 | TRBD2 | CASRAGTSGAPGTDTQYF | TGTGCCAGCAGGGCCGGGACTAGCGGGGCCCCTGGGACAGATACGCAGTATTTT
TRBJ1-1 | - | TRBV4-1 | - | CASSQEAGRTEAFF | TGCGCCAGCAGCCAAGAAGCAGGGCGTACTGAAGCTTTCTTT
TRBJ2-3 | - | TRBV5-4 | - | CASSLSGGGGTDTQYF | TGTGCCAGCAGCTTGAGTGGAGGCGGGGGCACAGATACGCAGTATTTT
TRBJ2-5 | - | TRBV5-5 | TRBD2 | CASRLLAGGRGETQYF | TGTGCCAGCAGGTTACTAGCGGGGGGGCGCGGGGAGACCCAGTACTTC
TRBJ2-7 | many | TRBV6-2/TRBV6-3 | - | CASSYRAWGHEQYF | TGTGCCAGCAGTTACCGGGCTTGGGGCCACGAGCAGTACTTC
TRBJ2-2 | - | TRBV4-1 | - | CASSRVRAGSGELFF | TGCGCCAGCAGCCGTGTCAGGGCTGGGTCCGGGGAGCTGTTTTTT
TRBJ1-2 | - | TRBV19 | - | CASSIAEPLYGYTF | TGTGCCAGTAGTATAGCGGAGCCCCTCTATGGCTACACCTTC
TRBJ2-1 | - | TRBV28 | TRBD1 | CASSPGQGFYNEQFF | TGTGCCAGCAGCCCCGGACAGGGTTTCTACAATGAGCAGTTCTTC
TRBJ1-1 | - | TRBV4-1 | - | CASSQDSFEAFF | TGCGCCAGCAGCCAGGACAGCTTTGAAGCTTTCTTT
TRBJ1-4 | - | TRBV11-2 | - | CASSIGGRQDEKLFF | TGTGCCAGCAGCATCGGGGGACGGCAAGATGAAAAACTGTTTTTT
TRBJ1-6 | many | TRBV6-1 | - | CASSEMAHSYNSPLHF | TGTGCCAGCAGTGAGATGGCCCACTCCTATAATTCACCCCTCCACTTT
TRBJ2-1 | - | TRBV6-6 | TRBD2 | CASSYLDLAGGNEQFF | TGTGCCAGCAGTTACTTGGACCTAGCGGGGGGAAATGAGCAGTTCTTC
TRBJ2-7 | few | TRBV14 | - | CASSQDRRDEQYF | TGTGCCAGCAGCCAAGATCGGAGGGACGAGCAGTACTTC
TRBJ1-2 | - | TRBV15 | TRBD1 | CATSRDRGDGYTF | TGTGCCACCAGTAGAGACAGGGGGGATGGCTACACCTTC
TRBJ2-3 | - | TRBV4-1 | - | CASSQGGFRQGGDTQYF | TGCGCCAGCAGCCAAGGGGGCTTTAGGCAGGGGGGTGATACGCAGTATTTT
TRBJ2-2 | - | TRBV9 | TRBD1 | CASSAGTGGTGELFF | TGTGCCAGCAGCGCCGGGACAGGGGGGACCGGGGAGCTGTTTTTT
TRBJ2-1 | - | TRBV6-6 | TRBD1 | CASSYSKGQGDNEQFF | TGTGCCAGCAGTTACTCGAAGGGACAGGGAGACAATGAGCAGTTCTTC
TRBJ2-5 | - | TRBV7-3 | - | CASSQLGGETQYF | TGTGCCAGCAGCCAATTGGGAGGAGAGACCCAGTACTTC
TRBJ2-7 | - | TRBV7-2 | TRBD1 | CASSIVVGQAYEQYF | TGTGCCAGCAGCATCGTCGTGGGACAGGCCTACGAGCAGTACTTC
TRBJ1-4 | - | TRBV5-6 | TRBD1 | CASSRDRDRTSTNEKLFF | TGTGCCAGCAGCCGGGACAGGGACCGTACTTCAACTAATGAAAAACTGTTTTTT
TRBJ2-2 | - | TRBV6-5 | TRBD2 | CASSLERGGTGELFF | TGTGCCAGCAGTCTGGAGCGGGGGGGCACCGGGGAGCTGTTTTTT
TRBJ2-5 | - | TRBV2 | - | CASSEGVRALGETQYF | TGTGCCAGCAGTGAAGGTGTCAGGGCCCTAGGGGAGACCCAGTACTTC
TRBJ1-4 | - | TRBV19 | TRBD1 | CASSPGDRRTWGEKLFF | TGTGCCAGTAGCCCAGGGGACAGGCGTACCTGGGGTGAAAAACTGTTTTTT
TRBJ2-7 | - | TRBV18 | TRBD2 | CASSPPEAGGTGEQYF | TGTGCCAGCTCACCACCGGAAGCGGGGGGAACAGGCGAGCAGTACTTC
TRBJ1-1 | - | TRBV10-3 | - | CAIKRTSMNTEAFF | TGTGCCATCAAGCGGACCTCGATGAACACTGAAGCTTTCTTT
TRBJ2-5 | - | TRBV3-1/TRBV3-2 | TRBD2 | CASTDSGGAGYPQYF | TGTGCCAGCACGGATAGCGGGGGGGCCGGTTATCCCCAGTACTTC
TRBJ1-1 | - | TRBV5-1 | TRBD1 | CASSPRQGAVNTEAFF | TGCGCCAGCAGCCCGAGACAGGGGGCGGTGAACACTGAAGCTTTCTTT
TRBJ2-1 | few | TRBV5-4 | TRBD2 | CASSSGTSDYNEQFF | TGTGCCAGCAGCTCCGGGACTAGCGACTACAATGAGCAGTTCTTC
TRBJ2-5 | - | TRBV29-1 | - | CSVGPDIQETQYF | TGCAGCGTTGGACCAGACATACAAGAGACCCAGTACTTC
TRBJ2-5 | - | TRBV21-1 | - | CASTLGGRGQETQYF | TGTGCCAGCACCCTAGGGGGAAGGGGTCAAGAGACCCAGTACTTC
TRBJ1-5 | - | TRBV11-2 | - | CASSPGQPNLYSNQPQHF | TGTGCCAGCAGCCCTGGACAGCCGAACCTCTATAGCAATCAGCCCCAGCATTTT
TRBJ2-7 | - | TRBV6-5 | - | CASRPLRYYEQYF | TGTGCCAGCAGGCCCCTTAGATACTACGAGCAGTACTTC
TRBJ2-5 | - | TRBV5-1 | TRBD2 | CASSRGGSGNQETQYF | TGCGCCAGCAGTCGCGGGGGGAGCGGGAACCAAGAGACCCAGTACTTC
TRBJ1-4 | - | TRBV9 | TRBD1 | CASSVSGTGGGEKLFF | TGTGCCAGCAGCGTATCCGGGACAGGGGGCGGTGAAAAACTGTTTTTT
TRBJ1-3 | - | TRBV24-1 | - | CATSDPGGALPSGNTIYF | TGTGCCACCAGTGACCCCGGGGGAGCCCTCCCTTCTGGAAACACCATATATTTT
TRBJ2-2 | - | TRBV6-5 | TRBD2 | CASSPAGVDTGELFF | TGTGCCAGCAGCCCAGCGGGGGTAGACACCGGGGAGCTGTTTTTT
TRBJ2-7 | once | TRBV28 | - | CASSHGRPPYEQYF | TGTGCCAGCAGCCACGGCAGGCCCCCATACGAGCAGTACTTC
TRBJ1-1 | - | TRBV5-4 | - | CASSRPQGRGNTEAFF | TGTGCCAGCAGCCGACCACAGGGCAGGGGGAACACTGAAGCTTTCTTT
TRBJ1-3 | - | TRBV3-1/TRBV3-2 | TRBD1 | CASSPGGAGSGNTIYF | TGTGCCAGCAGCCCAGGGGGCGCAGGTTCTGGAAACACCATATATTTT
TRBJ2-5 | - | TRBV11-2 | TRBD2 | CASSLGPSGGQETQYF | TGTGCCAGCAGCTTAGGTCCTAGCGGGGGACAAGAGACCCAGTACTTC
TRBJ2-5 | - | TRBV2 | - | CASSEAGPLQETQYF | TGTGCCAGCAGTGAAGCGGGGCCCCTCCAAGAGACCCAGTACTTC
TRBJ2-1 | once | TRBV10-3 | TRBD2 | CAISESDSGGANEQFF | TGTGCCATCAGTGAGTCTGATAGCGGGGGGGCGAATGAGCAGTTCTTC
TRBJ2-5 | - | TRBV6-5 | TRBD1 | CASFSGTGEETQYF | TGTGCCAGCTTCAGTGGGACAGGGGAAGAGACCCAGTACTTC
TRBJ1-2 | - | TRBV7-9 | - | CASSLDLTSGYTF | TGTGCCAGCAGCTTAGACCTAACTAGCGGCTACACCTTC
TRBJ2-7 | - | TRBV5-1 | TRBD1 | CASSLDRGYEQYF | TGCGCCAGCAGCTTAGACAGGGGCTACGAGCAGTACTTC
TRBJ1-4 | - | TRBV6-5 | - | CASTRPQGEEEKLFF | TGTGCCAGCACCCGCCCACAGGGTGAGGAAGAAAAACTGTTTTTT